This TCR beta chain is from a study of T cell changes during pregnancy in multiple sclerosis. Germline V gene sequence: CDR1 MGHDK, CDR2 SYGVNS. The CDR3 consists of 13 residues. V lost 8 bases and J lost 0, with 8 bases in between. Produced via immunoSEQ multiplex PCR; TCRdb's table is partial and in-frame only. The sample holds around 80,000 clones, 92% seen once. This receptor was obtained from a female donor with multiple sclerosis, enrolled in a pregnancy study. V gene TRBV25-1 combines with J gene TRBJ2-1; D not resolved. Sequenced material: peripheral blood, taken before pregnancy. The CDR3 DNA sequence: TGTGCCAGCTCAATGAGCTCCTACAATGAGCAGTTCTTC. Its translation: CASSMSSYNEQFF.